The rows below give T cell receptor beta chains drawn from one sample of a study of blood T cells in healthy people across ages. In TCRdb, the 5' RACE reads were re-called with MiXCR into one record per CDR3 protein. Among about 900,000 distinct CDR3 sequences listed, approximately 49% were seen once. The specimen sequenced was blood. These receptors were taken from a man aged 25-45 years in good health. Both conserved end residues are part of each CDR3. The order of the fields is D gene, J gene, V gene, clone size, CDR3 DNA, CDR3 protein. D genes are given only for firm matches. A clone size is listed for some rows: how often the clone was seen (once, few, many), or a class if it is expanded.

NA | TRBJ1-5 | TRBV7-9 | NA | TGTGCCAGCAGCTTAGGGGGCTACACTCAGCCCCAGCATTTT | CASSLGGYTQPQHF
NA | TRBJ1-5 | TRBV5-6 | NA | TGTGCCAGCAGCTTGGACCGGCTCAGGGAGCCCCAGCATTTT | CASSLDRLREPQHF
NA | TRBJ2-7 | TRBV6-2/TRBV6-3 | NA | TGTGCCAGCAGGGGGGGCGTCTACGAGCAGTACTTC | CASRGGVYEQYF
TRBD2 | TRBJ2-3 | TRBV7-2 | NA | TGTGCCAGCGACCCACGACTAGCGGGGGTCGATACGCAGTATTTT | CASDPRLAGVDTQYF
TRBD1 | TRBJ1-2 | TRBV9 | NA | TGTGCCAGCAGCGGAGGTTCCCTTCGGGACAGCTCTAACTATGGCTACACCTTC | CASSGGSLRDSSNYGYTF
NA | TRBJ2-1 | TRBV7-2 | NA | TGTGCCAGCAGCTTAGATACGGCGTGGGGGTTCTTC | CASSLDTAWGFF
NA | TRBJ2-7 | TRBV5-1 | NA | TGCGCCAGCAGCTTGCGGAGGTCCGACGAGCAGTACTTC | CASSLRRSDEQYF
TRBD1 | TRBJ2-7 | TRBV28 | NA | TGTGCCAGCAGTTTTCGAGGACAGGGGTACTTC | CASSFRGQGYF
NA | TRBJ2-1 | TRBV12-3/TRBV12-4 | NA | TGTGCCAGCAGTTTTCAGGTCTATGAAGAGCAGTTCTTC | CASSFQVYEEQFF
TRBD2 | TRBJ2-7 | TRBV4-1 | NA | TGCGCCAGCAGCCCACTAGCGGGGGGGTCCGAGCAGTACTTC | CASSPLAGGSEQYF
NA | TRBJ1-2 | TRBV7-9 | NA | TGTGCCAGCGGACCGGGAGTGGGTTTCTATGGCTACACCTTC | CASGPGVGFYGYTF
NA | TRBJ2-7 | TRBV6-2/TRBV6-3 | NA | TGTGCCAGCAGTCCGACAACCCACGAGCAGTACTTC | CASSPTTHEQYF
TRBD1 | TRBJ1-5 | TRBV6-1 | many | TGTGCCAGCAGTGGAAGAGGACAGGCGGCTAATCAGCCCCAGCATTTT | CASSGRGQAANQPQHF
NA | TRBJ2-7 | TRBV4-1 | few | TGCGCCAGCAGCCCTCTGGTGGGACAAGACTACGAGCAGTACTTC | CASSPLVGQDYEQYF
TRBD2 | TRBJ2-7 | TRBV6-5 | few | TGTGCCAGCAGTTACTCGATTAGCGGGGGGTCCCCCTACGAGCAGTACTTC | CASSYSISGGSPYEQYF
TRBD1 | TRBJ2-6 | TRBV6-2/TRBV6-3 | NA | TGTGCCAGCATCGATCCGGACAGGGGCCCTGGGGCCAACGTCCTGACTTTC | CASIDPDRGPGANVLTF
TRBD1 | TRBJ2-1 | TRBV18 | NA | TGTGCCACCTCACCCAGCACAGGGGGCCATGAGCAGTTCTTC | CATSPSTGGHEQFF
TRBD2 | TRBJ2-7 | TRBV20-1 | NA | TGCAGTGCTAGACCTCCTAGCGGGGGGGCCCTCTTCTACGAGCAGTACTTC | CSARPPSGGALFYEQYF
NA | TRBJ2-4 | TRBV29-1 | NA | TGCAGCGTTGAAGACCCGTTAGCCAAAAACATTCAGTACTTC | CSVEDPLAKNIQYF
TRBD1 | TRBJ2-7 | TRBV20-1 | NA | TGCAGTGCTAGAGATCCCCGGACAGGCCTTTACGAGCAGTACTTC | CSARDPRTGLYEQYF
TRBD2 | TRBJ2-7 | TRBV11-2 | NA | TGTGCCAGCAGCCCAATGCGGGGGGTCTCCTACAATGAGCAGTACTTC | CASSPMRGVSYNEQYF
NA | TRBJ2-3 | TRBV3-1 | few | TGTGCCAGCAGCCAAGTGGCTGCGGATACGCAGTATTTT | CASSQVAADTQYF
NA | TRBJ2-3 | TRBV27 | NA | TGTGCCAGCTCAGGGGCGCTCACAGATACGCAGTATTTT | CASSGALTDTQYF
TRBD2 | TRBJ2-3 | TRBV9 | NA | TGTGCCAGCAGCGTAGAGAACGGGGGGAGCACAGATACGCAGTATTTT | CASSVENGGSTDTQYF
NA | TRBJ1-2 | TRBV25-1 | few | TGTGCCAGCAGGGAGACAGGACTTACTAACTATGGCTACACCTTC | CASRETGLTNYGYTF
NA | TRBJ1-5 | TRBV27 | NA | TGTGCCAGCAGTCCTCCGGGACATTCGACGCAGCCCCAGCATTTT | CASSPPGHSTQPQHF